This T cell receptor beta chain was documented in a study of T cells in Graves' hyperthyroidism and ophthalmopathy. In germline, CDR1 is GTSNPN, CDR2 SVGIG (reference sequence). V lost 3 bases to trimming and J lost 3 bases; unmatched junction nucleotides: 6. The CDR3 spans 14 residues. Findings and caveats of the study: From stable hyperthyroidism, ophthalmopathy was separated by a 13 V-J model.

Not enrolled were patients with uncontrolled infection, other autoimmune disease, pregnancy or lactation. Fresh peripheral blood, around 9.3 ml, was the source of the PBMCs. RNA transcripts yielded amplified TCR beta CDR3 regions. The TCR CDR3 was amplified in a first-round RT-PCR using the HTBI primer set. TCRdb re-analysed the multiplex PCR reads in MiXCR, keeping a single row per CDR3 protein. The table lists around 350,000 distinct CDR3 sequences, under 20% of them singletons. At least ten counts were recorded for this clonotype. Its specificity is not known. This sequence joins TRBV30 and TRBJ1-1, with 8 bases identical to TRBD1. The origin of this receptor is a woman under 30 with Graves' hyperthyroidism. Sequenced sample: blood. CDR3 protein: CAWSRNRGYTEAFF. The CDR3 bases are TGTGCCTGGAGCAGGAACAGGGGGTACACTGAAGCTTTCTTT.